This T cell receptor (beta chain) came from a study of kidney transplant recipient with SARS-CoV-2 infection (dated by TCRdb to 2020 to 2023). The label giving this sample's time point can be read as: pre-pandemic baseline sample and day 111 after first positive SARS-CoV-2 test. This clonotype has just a few counts. Its antigen target is currently unknown. Per-base qualities were not stored, and no clone one base away is much larger. For sequencing, an Illumina MiSeq was employed. Profiling of the peripheral T cell repertoire was carried out for human TCRbeta genes. The study's own analysis went as follows. Differential clonotype abundance was tested with beta-binomial modelling to account for variability over time. Expanded clonotypes were screened against the ImmuneCODE reference database of SARS-CoV-2-associated TCRs and mapped to viral genome regions. Additional analyses of the repertoire looked at TRBV gene usage, CDR3 length, CDR3 amino acid overlap between time points, clonotype abundance distributions and Jaccard similarity. Through fastp at Q25 and MiXCR, TCRdb rebuilt clones from the public reads, retaining in-frame beta chains. For every CDR3 protein sequence, its rows merge into one entry that carries the most common genes and DNA. It is TCRdb's table, rather than the study itself, that gives the V and J calls and clone size. This sample lists about 240,000 distinct CDR3 sequences; 25% to 35% were detected once. The ten biggest clones cover around 7.8% of the sample.

Taken from cysteine to phenylalanine, the CDR3 has 15 residues. CDR3 DNA is the only sequence kept; it has 45 bases, read in frame from the first base. The germline V gene provides CDR1 SGHRS and CDR2 YFSETQ. The junction carries 11 bases between V and J, which are trimmed by 1 base and 6 bases respectively. The TCR comes from a young adult male patient who had COVID-19 and was a kidney transplant recipient. Some T cells seen after a transplant may have their origin in the graft donor. The material sequenced was a blood sample, taken at baseline and on roughly day 110 from a kidney transplant recipient. The chain is made from TRBV5-1 and TRBJ1-6; matching of 5 bases hints at TRBD1 as the D gene. In nucleotides, the sequence is TGCGCCAGCAGCTTGAGCCTAGGGGTTAATTCACCCCTCCACTTT. Translated, it gives CASSLSLGVNSPLHF.